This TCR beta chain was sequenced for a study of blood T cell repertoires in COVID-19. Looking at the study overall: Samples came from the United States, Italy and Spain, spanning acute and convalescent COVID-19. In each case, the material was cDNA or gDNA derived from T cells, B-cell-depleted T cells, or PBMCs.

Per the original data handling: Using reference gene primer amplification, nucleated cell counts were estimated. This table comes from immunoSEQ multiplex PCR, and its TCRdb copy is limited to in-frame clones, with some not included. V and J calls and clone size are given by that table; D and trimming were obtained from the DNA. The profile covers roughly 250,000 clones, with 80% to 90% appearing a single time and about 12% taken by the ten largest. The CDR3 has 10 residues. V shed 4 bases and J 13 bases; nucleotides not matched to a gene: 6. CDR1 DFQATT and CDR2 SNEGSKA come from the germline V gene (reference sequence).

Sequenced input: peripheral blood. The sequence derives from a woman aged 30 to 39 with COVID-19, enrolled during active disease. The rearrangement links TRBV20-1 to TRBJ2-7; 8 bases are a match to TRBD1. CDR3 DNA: TGCAGTGCTACAGGGGGCGAGGTATACTTC. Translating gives CSATGGEVYF.